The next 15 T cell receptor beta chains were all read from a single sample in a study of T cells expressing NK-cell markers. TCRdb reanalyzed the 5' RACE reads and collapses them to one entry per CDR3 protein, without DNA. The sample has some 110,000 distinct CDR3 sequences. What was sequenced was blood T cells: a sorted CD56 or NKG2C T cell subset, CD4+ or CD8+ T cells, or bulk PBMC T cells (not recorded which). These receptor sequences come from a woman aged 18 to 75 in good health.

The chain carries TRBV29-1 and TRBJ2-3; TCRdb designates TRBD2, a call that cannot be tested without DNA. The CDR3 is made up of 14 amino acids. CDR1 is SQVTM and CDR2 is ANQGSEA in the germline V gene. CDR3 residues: CSVGGTRPTDTQYF.

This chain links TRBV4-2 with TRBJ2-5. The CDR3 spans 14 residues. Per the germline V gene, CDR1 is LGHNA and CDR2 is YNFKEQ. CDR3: CASSQAESLETQYF.

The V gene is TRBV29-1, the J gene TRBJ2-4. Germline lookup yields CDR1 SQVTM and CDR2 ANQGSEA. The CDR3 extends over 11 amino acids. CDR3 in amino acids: CSVWYENIQYF.

The CDR3 is CASGSRRREQFF. The J gene is TRBJ2-1, the V gene TRBV12-3 or TRBV12-4; the D call of TRBD2 rests on TCRdb alone, since no DNA is present to check it. CDR3 length: 12 residues.

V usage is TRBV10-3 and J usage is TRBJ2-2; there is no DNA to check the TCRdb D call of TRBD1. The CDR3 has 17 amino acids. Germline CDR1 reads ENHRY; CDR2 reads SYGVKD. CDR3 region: CAIRNRGGDPNTGELFF.

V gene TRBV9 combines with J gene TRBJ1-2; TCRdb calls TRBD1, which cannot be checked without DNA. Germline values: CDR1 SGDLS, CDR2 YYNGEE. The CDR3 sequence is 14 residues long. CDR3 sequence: CASSAYRANYGYTF.

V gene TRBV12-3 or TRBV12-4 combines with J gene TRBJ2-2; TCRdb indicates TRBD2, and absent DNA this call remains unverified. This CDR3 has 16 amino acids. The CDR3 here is CASSGGASGFTGELFF.

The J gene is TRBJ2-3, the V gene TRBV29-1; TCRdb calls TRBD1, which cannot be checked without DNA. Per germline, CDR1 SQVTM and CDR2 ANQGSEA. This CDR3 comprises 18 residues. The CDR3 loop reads CSVEGGVQPHHTTDTQYF.

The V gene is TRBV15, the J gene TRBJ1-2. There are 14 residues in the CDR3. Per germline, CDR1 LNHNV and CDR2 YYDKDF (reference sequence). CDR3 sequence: CATAADGTNYGYTF.

The CDR3 loop reads CSASRYTDPTDTQYF. The chain links TRBV20-1 to TRBJ2-3. The CDR3 loop spans 15 amino acids. CDR1 is DFQATT and CDR2 is SNEGSKA in the germline V gene (reference sequence).

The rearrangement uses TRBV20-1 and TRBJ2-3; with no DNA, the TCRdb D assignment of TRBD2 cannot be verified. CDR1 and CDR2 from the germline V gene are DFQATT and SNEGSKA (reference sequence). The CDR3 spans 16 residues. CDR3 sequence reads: CSATDGLADSTDTQYF.

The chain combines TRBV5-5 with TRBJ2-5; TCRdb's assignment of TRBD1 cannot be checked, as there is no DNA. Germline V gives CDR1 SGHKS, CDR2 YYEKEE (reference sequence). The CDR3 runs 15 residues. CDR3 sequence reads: CASSWVTGSRETQYF.

The CDR3 here is CASKGPGELFF. The rearrangement links TRBV6-5 to TRBJ2-2. The CDR3 consists of 11 residues. CDR1 and CDR2 from the germline V gene are MNHEY and SVGAGI.

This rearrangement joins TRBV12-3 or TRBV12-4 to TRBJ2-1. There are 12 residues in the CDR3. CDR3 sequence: CASSFALDEQFF.

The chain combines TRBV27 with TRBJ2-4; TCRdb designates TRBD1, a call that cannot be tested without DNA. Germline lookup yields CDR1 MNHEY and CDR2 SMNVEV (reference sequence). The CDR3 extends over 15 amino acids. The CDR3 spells CASSFGNGAKNIQYF.